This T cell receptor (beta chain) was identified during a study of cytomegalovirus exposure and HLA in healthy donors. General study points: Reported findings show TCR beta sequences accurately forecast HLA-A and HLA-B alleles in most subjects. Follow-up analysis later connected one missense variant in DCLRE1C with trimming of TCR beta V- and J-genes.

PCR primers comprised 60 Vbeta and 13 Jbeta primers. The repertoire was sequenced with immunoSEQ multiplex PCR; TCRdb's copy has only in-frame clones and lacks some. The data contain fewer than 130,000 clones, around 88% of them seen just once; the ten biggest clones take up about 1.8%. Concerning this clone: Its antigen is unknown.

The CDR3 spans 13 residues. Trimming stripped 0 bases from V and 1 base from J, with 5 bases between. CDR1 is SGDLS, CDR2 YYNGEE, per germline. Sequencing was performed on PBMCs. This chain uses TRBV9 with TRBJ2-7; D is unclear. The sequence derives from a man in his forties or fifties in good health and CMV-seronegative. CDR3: CASSVAPSYEQYF. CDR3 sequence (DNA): TGTGCCAGCAGCGTAGCTCCGTCCTACGAGCAGTACTTC.